This T cell receptor (beta chain) was observed in a study of OX40 agonist ivuxolimab in advanced cancers. Assay: immunoSEQ multiplex PCR; the TCRdb copy retains only in-frame clones and omits some. The sample includes around 60,000 clones, about 85% seen only once; the top ten take approximately 16%. The sequencing here drew on CD4+ or CD8+ T cells sorted from blood, taken in a trial of the OX40 agonist ivuxolimab. This receptor was taken from an adult with an advanced solid tumor such as melanoma, head and neck, liver or kidney cancer.

CDR3: CASSPSGHLTYEQYF. In DNA form, the CDR3 reads TGTGCCAGCAGCCCTTCAGGGCATCTTACCTACGAGCAGTACTTC. This sequence joins TRBV7-2 and TRBJ2-7, with a weak D call TRBD1 (5 bases). In germline, CDR1 is SGHTA, CDR2 FQGNSA. Trimming took off 5 bases at V and 2 bases at J, with 16 bases between the two ends. The CDR3 extends over 15 amino acids.